This entry lists 17 T cell receptor beta chains sequenced from one sample in a study of control samples from healthy donors and cancer patients. The repertoire was sequenced with immunoSEQ multiplex PCR; TCRdb's copy has only in-frame clones and lacks some. The sample comprises 100,000 to 150,000 clones, 80% to 95% of which are singletons, and approximately 2.2% rests with the top ten. Sequenced material: blood. The receptor set was obtained from a woman in her fifties or sixties in good health.

The chain has TRBV6-5 and TRBJ1-1; the D is unclear. The CDR3 runs 14 residues. V was pared by 6 bases and J by 5 bases, with 16 bases between. CDR1 and CDR2 from the germline V gene are MNHEY and SVGAGI. The CDR3 is CASRAPGGYTEAFF. Here the CDR3 DNA reads TGTGCCAGCAGGGCCCCGGGCGGATATACTGAAGCTTTCTTT.

The chain combines TRBV5-1 with TRBJ2-7; 11 bases map to TRBD2. Germline V CDR1 and CDR2: SGHRS, YFSETQ. Unmatched junction bases numbered 3, after V lost 4 bases and J lost 3 bases. This CDR3 is built from 14 residues. The CDR3 nucleotides are TGCGCCAGCAGCATAGGGACTAGCGGCTACGAGCAGTACTTC. Protein sequence: CASSIGTSGYEQYF. The variable domain in full, with the rest retrieved from reference TRBV5-1 and TRBJ2-7, is KAGVTQTPRYLIKTRGQQVTLSCSPISGHRSVSWYQQTPGQGLQFLFEYFSETQRNKGNFPGRFSGRQFSNSRSEMNVSTLELGDSALYLCASSIGTSGYEQYFGPGTRLTVT.

There are a few counts of this clone. This chain joins TRBV18 and TRBJ2-7, with 10 bases fitting TRBD1. The CDR3 is made up of 16 amino acids. Trimming at V came to 3 bases and at J to 2 bases, leaving 7 bases not matched to a gene. Germline-derived CDR1 and CDR2 are KGHSH and LQKENI. CDR3 loop: CASSPTRTGGAYEQYF. The DNA for the CDR3 is TGTGCCAGCTCACCGACACGGACAGGGGGAGCCTACGAGCAGTACTTC. Based on the CDR3 plus reference TRBV18 and TRBJ2-7, the full variable domain is NAGVMQNPRHLVRRRGQEARLRCSPMKGHSHVYWYRQLPEEGLKFMVYLQKENIIDESGMPKERFSAEFPKEGPSILRIQQVVRGDSAAYFCASSPTRTGGAYEQYFGPGTRLTVT.

This sequence joins TRBV6-5 and TRBJ1-2; D possibly corresponds to TRBD1 (5 bases). The CDR3 sequence is 15 residues long. V gave up 0 bases and J gave up 6 bases, with 14 bases separating them. Looked up from germline, CDR1 is MNHEY and CDR2 is SVGAGI. The CDR3 region has the DNA TGTGCCAGCAGTTACTCGATTGGAACAGGCGATGGCTACACCTTC. Residues: CASSYSIGTGDGYTF.

This chain uses TRBV10-1 with TRBJ2-1; 9 bases are a match to TRBD2. The CDR3 runs to 16 residues. The junction had 7 bases not matched to a gene; V was cut back by 3 bases and J by 4 bases. Germline CDR1 is WNHNN and CDR2 is SYGVQD (reference sequence). CDR3 nucleotides: TGCGCCAGCAGTGACGCGGCTAGCGGGACTTACAATGAGCAGTTCTTC. Translation gives CASSDAASGTYNEQFF.

This clone was observed a few times. The chain is built from TRBV28 and TRBJ1-1; D is unresolved. Germline CDR1 reads MDHEN; CDR2 reads SYDVKM. V was shortened by 10 bases and J by 7 bases, with 13 bases between the two germline ends. The CDR3 is 11 amino acids. The DNA for the CDR3 is TGTGCCACCAGGCGGTGGTATGAAGCTTTCTTT. It encodes CATRRWYEAFF. Full variable domain (remainder filled in from reference TRBV28 and TRBJ1-1): DVKVTQSSRYLVKRTGEKVFLECVQDMDHENMFWYRQDPGLGLRLIYFSYDVKMKEKGDIPEGYSVSREKKERFSLILESASTNQTSMYLCATRRWYEAFFGQGTRLTVV.

The chain has TRBV6-1 and TRBJ1-5; tentatively, D is TRBD1 (5 bases). Trimming took off 2 bases at V and 4 bases at J, with 9 bases between the two ends. Germline V gene data show CDR1 as MNHNS and CDR2 as SASEGT. This CDR3 spans 14 amino acids. This CDR3 reads CASSESGRNQPQHF. CDR3 sequence (DNA): TGTGCCAGCAGTGAATCAGGGCGGAATCAGCCCCAGCATTTT.

The V call is TRBV7-8, the J call TRBJ1-1; TRBD1 is a possible D gene (5 bases). Germline-derived CDR1 and CDR2 are SGHVS and FQNEAQ. Trimming removed 3 bases at V and 1 base at J, with 12 bases between. CDR3 length: 15 residues. The CDR3: CASSFPGTSNTEAFF. CDR3 coding DNA: TGTGCCAGCAGCTTCCCCGGGACGTCGAACACTGAAGCTTTCTTT.

V is TRBV30 and J is TRBJ1-4; D remains ambiguous. The V end was cut by 0 bases, the J end by 7 bases, with 15 bases between. This CDR3 has 15 residues. CDR1 is GTSNPN and CDR2 is SVGIG in the germline V gene (reference sequence). The CDR3 nucleotides read TGTGCCTGGAGTGTCGGGGTTTTTAGGGCTGAAAAACTGTTTTTT. Translated: CAWSVGVFRAEKLFF.

This chain joins TRBV20-1 and TRBJ1-5, with 7 bases lining up with TRBD1. Germline V gives CDR1 DFQATT, CDR2 SNEGSKA (reference sequence). This CDR3 spans 16 amino acids. V lost 3 bases, J lost 3 bases, and 11 bases stayed unmatched. The DNA of the CDR3 is TGCAGTGCTAGTGGCCAGACAGGGTCTATCAATCAGCCCCAGCATTTT. Amino acid sequence: CSASGQTGSINQPQHF.

The CDR3: CASSLAAGRNQPQHF. The CDR3 DNA is TGTGCCAGCAGCTTAGCGGCGGGGCGCAATCAGCCCCAGCATTTT. V gene TRBV7-2 combines with J gene TRBJ1-5; D perhaps matches TRBD1 (5 bases). V was clipped by 0 bases and J by 2 bases, with 8 bases between them. The germline gives CDR1 SGHTA, CDR2 FQGNSA. The CDR3 is 15 amino acids. Full variable domain (rest looked up from reference TRBV7-2 and TRBJ1-5): GAGVSQSPSNKVTEKGKDVELRCDPISGHTALYWYRQSLGQGLEFLIYFQGNSAPDKSGLPSDRFSAERTGGSVSTLTIQRTQQEDSAVYLCASSLAAGRNQPQHFGDGTRLSIL.

The rearrangement links TRBV9 to TRBJ1-5, with 7 nucleotides matching TRBD1. This CDR3 comprises 15 residues. CDR1 SGDLS and CDR2 YYNGEE come from the germline V gene. V was clipped by 0 bases and J by 4 bases; unmatched bases: 4. CDR3 sequence reads: CASSVGTGENQPQHF. The CDR3 DNA reads as TGTGCCAGCAGCGTAGGGACAGGTGAAAATCAGCCCCAGCATTTT.

J is TRBJ1-5 and V is TRBV6-5, with D possibly being TRBD1 (5 bases). Trimming pared 6 bases from V and 11 bases from J, leaving 14 bases between. The CDR3 is made up of 12 amino acids. Germline V gives CDR1 MNHEY, CDR2 SVGAGI. The CDR3 loop reads CASRLGEWAQHF. CDR3 in DNA: TGTGCCAGCAGGTTAGGGGAGTGGGCCCAGCATTTT.

The gene calls are TRBV5-1 and TRBJ2-3; 12 bases are shared with TRBD2. J gave up 0 bases and V 0 bases, and 8 bases lay outside the gene matches. The germline gives CDR1 SGHRS, CDR2 YFSETQ. The CDR3 has 19 residues. In nucleotides, the CDR3 is TGCGCCAGCAGCTTGGGGACTAGCGGGATGGGACTAAGCACAGATACGCAGTATTTT. Translation gives CASSLGTSGMGLSTDTQYF.

The genes are TRBV11-2 and TRBJ1-3, with 9 bases identical to TRBD1. Germline CDR1 reads SGHAT; CDR2 reads FQNNGV. With 4 bases clipped from V and 4 bases from J, the junction kept 8 bases outside the gene matches. The CDR3 is made up of 16 amino acids. The CDR3 protein is CASSSIQGAGGNTIYF. In DNA form, the CDR3 reads TGTGCCAGCAGCTCGATACAGGGGGCAGGAGGAAACACCATATATTTT.

V is TRBV30 and J is TRBJ1-2, with D hard to call. V dropped 6 bases and J dropped 8 bases, with 10 bases sitting between them. Germline loops: CDR1 GTSNPN, CDR2 SVGIG (reference sequence). This CDR3 has 10 residues. CDR3 region: CACGVRGYTF. CDR3 nucleotides: TGTGCCTGTGGAGTAAGGGGCTACACCTTC.

This chain links TRBV7-2 with TRBJ2-7; possibly TRBD2 for D (6 bases). Germline assignment: CDR1 SGHTA and CDR2 FQGNSA. Trimming stripped 3 bases from V and 7 bases from J, with 7 bases between. CDR3 length: 11 residues. CDR3 protein: CASSFRGEQYF. In DNA, the CDR3 is TGTGCCAGCAGCTTTCGGGGGGAGCAGTACTTC.